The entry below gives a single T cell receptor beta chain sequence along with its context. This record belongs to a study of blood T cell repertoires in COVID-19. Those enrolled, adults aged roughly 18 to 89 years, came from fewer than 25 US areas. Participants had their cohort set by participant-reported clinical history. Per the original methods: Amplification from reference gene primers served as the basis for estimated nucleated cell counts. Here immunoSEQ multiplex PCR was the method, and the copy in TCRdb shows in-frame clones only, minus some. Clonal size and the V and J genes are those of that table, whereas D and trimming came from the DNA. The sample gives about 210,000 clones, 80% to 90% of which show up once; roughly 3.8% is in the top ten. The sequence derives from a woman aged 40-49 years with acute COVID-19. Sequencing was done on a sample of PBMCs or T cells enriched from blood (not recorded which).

CDR3 sequence (DNA): TGTGCCAGTAGTACACACGGCGGGGGCTACGAGCAGTACTTC. Amino acids: CASSTHGGGYEQYF. The V and J genes are TRBV19 and TRBJ2-7; 7 nucleotides line up with TRBD2. V dropped 4 bases and J dropped 3; count of bases not matched to a gene: 6. Germline V gene lookup returns CDR1 LNHDA and CDR2 SQIVND (reference sequence). The CDR3 spans 14 residues.